This T cell receptor (beta chain) is drawn from a study of TIL therapy for anti-PD-1-resistant metastatic lung cancer. Overall study context: Tumors carried a median around 1.4 non-synonymous mutations per megabase.

The libraries were made with immunoSEQ v3. The table came from immunoSEQ multiplex PCR; TCRdb's copy has only in-frame clones and leaves some out. The sample holds about 13,000 clones, about 70% seen once. Time point noted: pre-treatment sample, taken before nivolumab and TIL therapy. Most excised metastases sampled were pleural nodules or supraclavicular lymph nodes. The CDR3 runs 15 residues. V lost 7 bases and J lost 3; bases outside the gene matches: 9. CDR1 is MNHNS, CDR2 SASEGT, per germline. The chain links TRBV6-1 to TRBJ1-5, with 7 positions matching TRBD1. Sample: tumor tissue, taken at baseline. The sequence came from a woman between 25 and 85 years old with non-small cell lung cancer. The CDR3 coding sequence is TGTGCCAGCATTTATACAGGGGATTCCAATCAGCCCCAGCATTTT. Its protein product is CASIYTGDSNQPQHF.